This record looks at one T cell receptor (beta chain) sequence and its context. This specimen belongs to a study of blood T cell repertoires in COVID-19. Study details: Sample material is recorded as cDNA or gDNA derived from T cells, B-cell-depleted T cells, or PBMCs.

Source study methods: Scientists estimated how many nucleated cells there were by amplifying reference gene primers. Some clones are missing from TCRdb's copy, which holds only in-frame ones; the method was immunoSEQ multiplex PCR. D and trimming come from the DNA, and the V and J calls and clone size come from that table. The sample yields under 200,000 clones, roughly 87% seen once. The germline gives CDR1 SGHNT, CDR2 YYREEE (reference sequence). With 2 bases removed from V and 6 bases from J, the gap between germline ends came to 17 bases. The CDR3 length is 16 residues. Those who participated ranged in age from roughly 18 to 95 years and resided in around 22 US areas. All recovered Cohort 3 donors got two negative PCRs, got clearance, or saw symptom resolution.

The V and J genes are TRBV5-4 and TRBJ2-2, with a tentative D call TRBD1 (6 bases). The sample comprised PBMCs or T cells enriched from blood (not recorded which). The sequence was obtained from a woman aged 45-59 years who had recovered from COVID-19. The CDR3 coding sequence is TGTGCCAGCAGCTTAGAGGGACACCGAGGAGCCGGGGAGCTGTTTTTT. Translated: CASSLEGHRGAGELFF.